Listed below are T cell receptor beta chains from one sample, sequenced in a study of early T cells in non-severe SARS-CoV-2 infection. MiXCR, run by TCRdb on the 5' RACE reads, gives a single entry per CDR3 protein. The sample gives about 48,000 distinct CDR3 sequences, 5% to 6.5% of which show up once; around 5% is in the top ten. The sequences come from whole blood, collected at baseline. Receptors were obtained from an adult who was a healthcare worker with PCR-confirmed SARS-CoV-2 infection or an uninfected control (not recorded which). The CDR3 runs from the conserved cysteine through the conserved F or W. Each record gives: clone size, D gene, V gene, J gene, CDR3 protein, CDR3 DNA. The D gene is left open where the match is weak. The size field is filled for only some rows; it gives once, few, many or a size class.

size: many
D: TRBD2
V: TRBV6-5
J: TRBJ2-1
CDR3: CASSPGTSGWNEQFF
DNA: TGTGCCAGCAGTCCCGGGACTAGCGGGTGGAATGAGCAGTTCTTC

size: many
D: -
V: TRBV9
J: TRBJ2-2
CDR3: CASSGTGGRNTGELFF
DNA: TGTGCCAGCAGCGGAACAGGAGGCCGGAACACCGGGGAGCTGTTTTTT

size: many
D: TRBD2
V: TRBV28
J: TRBJ2-1
CDR3: CASLPPGLADYNEQFF
DNA: TGTGCCAGCTTACCCCCGGGACTAGCGGATTACAATGAGCAGTTCTTC

size: many
D: -
V: TRBV6-5
J: TRBJ2-7
CDR3: CASSPSPNAYEQYF
DNA: TGTGCCAGCAGTCCGAGTCCCAACGCCTACGAGCAGTACTTC

size: many
D: -
V: TRBV20-1
J: TRBJ1-1
CDR3: CSRGGGMNTEAFF
DNA: TGCAGTAGAGGCGGGGGTATGAACACTGAAGCTTTCTTT

size: many
D: TRBD1
V: TRBV4-1
J: TRBJ2-1
CDR3: CASSPSRGRDNEQFF
DNA: TGCGCCAGCAGCCCTTCGAGGGGGCGCGACAATGAGCAGTTCTTC

size: many
D: -
V: TRBV10-3
J: TRBJ2-3
CDR3: CAITGGVNTDTQYF
DNA: TGTGCCATCACAGGGGGGGTCAACACAGATACGCAGTATTTT

size: many
D: -
V: TRBV10-3
J: TRBJ1-5
CDR3: CAISDQVDQPQHF
DNA: TGTGCCATCAGTGACCAGGTTGATCAGCCCCAGCATTTT

size: many
D: -
V: TRBV10-3
J: TRBJ1-5
CDR3: CAISYSENQPQHF
DNA: TGTGCCATCAGTTACAGTGAAAATCAGCCCCAGCATTTT

size: -
D: -
V: TRBV7-6
J: TRBJ2-3
CDR3: CASSLALTTDTQYF
DNA: TGTGCCAGCAGCTTAGCGCTGACGACAGATACGCAGTATTTT

size: many
D: -
V: TRBV3-1
J: TRBJ1-2
CDR3: CASSQDGAGGGGYTF
DNA: TGTGCCAGCAGCCAAGACGGGGCCGGGGGCGGTGGCTACACCTTC

size: many
D: -
V: TRBV18
J: TRBJ2-4
CDR3: CASSLSGLKNIQYF
DNA: TGTGCCAGCTCACTTTCGGGACTGAAAAACATTCAGTACTTC

size: many
D: TRBD2
V: TRBV5-6
J: TRBJ2-1
CDR3: CASTLSGRFYNEQFF
DNA: TGTGCCAGCACCCTTAGCGGGAGGTTCTACAATGAGCAGTTCTTC

size: many
D: TRBD2
V: TRBV27
J: TRBJ2-7
CDR3: CASSLWGLAGYSYEQYF
DNA: TGTGCCAGCAGTTTATGGGGACTAGCGGGATACTCCTACGAGCAGTACTTC

size: many
D: -
V: TRBV4-1
J: TRBJ2-7
CDR3: CASSKGMSGAYEQYF
DNA: TGCGCCAGCAGCAAAGGGATGTCGGGGGCCTACGAGCAGTACTTC

size: many
D: -
V: TRBV10-3
J: TRBJ2-7
CDR3: CAISEQGYEQYF
DNA: TGTGCCATCAGTGAGCAGGGCTACGAGCAGTACTTC

size: many
D: -
V: TRBV27
J: TRBJ2-5
CDR3: CASRRGETQYF
DNA: TGTGCCAGCAGAAGAGGGGAGACCCAGTACTTC

size: many
D: -
V: TRBV21-1
J: TRBJ1-5
CDR3: CASSRGRNQPQHF
DNA: TGTGCCAGCAGCAGGGGGCGCAATCAGCCCCAGCATTTT

size: many
D: -
V: TRBV7-9
J: TRBJ2-2
CDR3: CASSHYLGRAANPNTGELFF
DNA: TGTGCCAGCAGCCATTACCTGGGCCGAGCAGCCAACCCGAACACCGGGGAGCTGTTTTTT

size: many
D: TRBD2
V: TRBV12-3/TRBV12-4
J: TRBJ2-1
CDR3: CATAGTSGYNEQFF
DNA: TGTGCCACCGCCGGGACTAGCGGTTACAATGAGCAGTTCTTC

size: once
D: -
V: TRBV12-3/TRBV12-4
J: TRBJ2-1
CDR3: CASSRRNNEQFF
DNA: TGTGCCAGCAGCCGACGGAACAATGAGCAGTTCTTC

size: -
D: -
V: TRBV6-5
J: TRBJ2-3
CDR3: CASSQSPGWTDTQYF
DNA: TGTGCCAGCAGCCAATCCCCAGGATGGACAGATACGCAGTATTTT

size: many
D: -
V: TRBV20-1
J: TRBJ2-7
CDR3: CSAGRYEQYF
DNA: TGCAGTGCTGGGAGATACGAGCAGTACTTC

size: few
D: -
V: TRBV28
J: TRBJ1-1
CDR3: CASGRRTEAFF
DNA: TGTGCCAGCGGCAGAAGGACTGAAGCTTTCTTT

size: many
D: TRBD2
V: TRBV27
J: TRBJ2-7
CDR3: CASRVAGSTYEQYF
DNA: TGTGCCAGCAGAGTAGCGGGATCCACCTACGAGCAGTACTTC

size: many
D: -
V: TRBV3-1
J: TRBJ1-5
CDR3: CASSQDSVGQPQHF
DNA: TGTGCCAGCAGCCAAGATTCTGTGGGACAGCCCCAGCATTTT

size: many
D: TRBD1
V: TRBV7-2
J: TRBJ2-7
CDR3: CASSSGQGGFSSYEQYF
DNA: TGTGCCAGCAGCTCGGGACAGGGGGGTTTCTCCTCCTACGAGCAGTACTTC

size: few
D: -
V: TRBV5-1
J: TRBJ2-7
CDR3: CASSPRQISYEQYF
DNA: TGCGCCAGCAGCCCCCGACAGATCTCCTACGAGCAGTACTTC

size: many
D: TRBD1
V: TRBV18
J: TRBJ1-2
CDR3: CASSPQGANYGYTF
DNA: TGTGCCAGCTCTCCCCAGGGGGCGAACTATGGCTACACCTTC

size: many
D: TRBD2
V: TRBV11-2
J: TRBJ2-1
CDR3: CASSGNPSGNWFDEQFF
DNA: TGTGCCAGCAGCGGCAACCCTAGCGGGAACTGGTTCGATGAGCAGTTCTTC

size: many
D: TRBD1
V: TRBV6-1
J: TRBJ2-2
CDR3: CASSEGGDRITGELFF
DNA: TGTGCCAGCAGTGAAGGGGGGGACAGGATCACCGGGGAGCTGTTTTTT

size: many
D: -
V: TRBV7-8
J: TRBJ2-2
CDR3: CASSSLGAFTGELFF
DNA: TGTGCCAGCAGTTCACTCGGGGCCTTTACCGGGGAGCTGTTTTTT

size: -
D: TRBD2
V: TRBV5-5
J: TRBJ2-7
CDR3: CASSLGLAVPYEQYF
DNA: TGTGCCAGCAGCCTGGGACTAGCGGTACCCTACGAGCAGTACTTC

size: -
D: -
V: TRBV10-3
J: TRBJ2-6
CDR3: CAISPGGSGANVLTF
DNA: TGTGCCATCAGCCCGGGGGGCTCCGGGGCCAACGTCCTGACTTTC

size: many
D: -
V: TRBV18
J: TRBJ1-2
CDR3: CASSITGDNYGYTF
DNA: TGTGCCAGCTCGATTACAGGAGATAACTATGGCTACACCTTC

size: many
D: -
V: TRBV4-2
J: TRBJ2-1
CDR3: CASSQDTLRDEQFF
DNA: TGTGCCAGCAGCCAAGATACTCTAAGGGATGAGCAGTTCTTC

size: many
D: -
V: TRBV28
J: TRBJ1-5
CDR3: CASSFIDEGGAGQPQHF
DNA: TGTGCCAGCAGTTTTATAGATGAGGGAGGTGCCGGTCAGCCCCAGCATTTT

size: many
D: -
V: TRBV30
J: TRBJ2-3
CDR3: CACWDPNADTQYF
DNA: TGTGCCTGCTGGGACCCCAATGCCGATACGCAGTATTTT

size: -
D: -
V: TRBV6-4
J: TRBJ2-2
CDR3: CASSALGNTGELFF
DNA: TGTGCCAGCAGTGCCCTCGGGAACACCGGGGAGCTGTTTTTT

size: many
D: -
V: TRBV4-2
J: TRBJ1-5
CDR3: CASSQDISGNQPQHF
DNA: TGTGCCAGCAGCCAAGACATATCTGGGAATCAGCCCCAGCATTTT

size: many
D: -
V: TRBV27
J: TRBJ2-5
CDR3: CASSQETQYF
DNA: TGTGCCAGCAGTCAAGAGACCCAGTACTTC

size: many
D: -
V: TRBV28
J: TRBJ2-1
CDR3: CASSPQGGSSYNEQFF
DNA: TGTGCCAGCAGTCCTCAGGGGGGAAGCTCCTACAATGAGCAGTTCTTC

size: many
D: TRBD1
V: TRBV11-2
J: TRBJ2-5
CDR3: CASSPRTGGETQYF
DNA: TGTGCCAGCAGCCCCCGGACAGGCGGAGAGACCCAGTACTTC

size: many
D: -
V: TRBV2
J: TRBJ2-7
CDR3: CASSERAGHILYEQYF
DNA: TGTGCCAGCAGTGAAAGGGCGGGACATATACTCTACGAGCAGTACTTC

size: many
D: -
V: TRBV6-2/TRBV6-3
J: TRBJ1-6
CDR3: CASRFGDGSPLHF
DNA: TGTGCCAGCCGTTTCGGGGATGGATCACCCCTCCACTTT

size: -
D: -
V: TRBV13
J: TRBJ2-5
CDR3: CASSLISETQYF
DNA: TGTGCCAGCAGCTTAATCTCGGAGACCCAGTACTTC

size: few
D: -
V: TRBV5-6
J: TRBJ2-7
CDR3: CASSPRIQRYEQYF
DNA: TGTGCCAGCAGCCCGAGGATTCAACGCTACGAGCAGTACTTC

size: few
D: -
V: TRBV4-1
J: TRBJ2-3
CDR3: CASSQGDRSTDTQYF
DNA: TGCGCCAGCAGCCAAGGAGATAGGAGCACAGATACGCAGTATTTT

size: many
D: -
V: TRBV10-3
J: TRBJ2-7
CDR3: CAISRGTTYYEQYF
DNA: TGTGCCATCAGCCGCGGGACAACCTACTACGAGCAGTACTTC

size: many
D: -
V: TRBV28
J: TRBJ1-2
CDR3: CASGRGLPYGYTF
DNA: TGTGCCAGCGGCCGGGGGCTCCCCTATGGCTACACCTTC

size: -
D: -
V: TRBV7-2
J: TRBJ2-1
CDR3: CASSLFLREQFF
DNA: TGTGCCAGCAGCCTTTTTTTGAGGGAGCAGTTCTTC

size: -
D: TRBD1
V: TRBV14
J: TRBJ1-1
CDR3: CASNEGQKNTEAFF
DNA: TGTGCCAGCAATGAGGGACAGAAAAACACTGAAGCTTTCTTT